The 8 T cell receptor beta chains below come from one sample, sequenced in a study of T cell repertoires in cytomegalovirus infection. Their antigens remain unidentified. TCRdb called the reads again in MiXCR, with one record for every CDR3 protein. The table has about 890,000 distinct CDR3 sequences, roughly 31% seen once. The source was cultured CD8+ T cells from PBMCs, collected from culture after CMV antigen stimulation. These receptors originate from a human donor in good health (CMV status not recorded). Some clones in this sample may be carry-over from other donors' samples.

On this clonotype: One end of the junction is discordant with germline, which a read error may explain. The V and J genes are TRBV4-1 and TRBJ1-1; D gene uncertain. In germline, CDR1 is MGHRA, CDR2 YSYEKL. This CDR3 contains 15 residues. The DNA of the CDR3 is TGTGCCAGCAGCCAAGAACAGTTCATGAACACTGAAGCTTTCTTT. It is translated as CASSQEQFMNTEAFF.

This chain links TRBV7-6 with TRBJ1-4; 8 nucleotides match TRBD1. Germline loops: CDR1 SGHVS, CDR2 FNYEAQ. The CDR3 covers 14 residues. V was pared by 5 bases and J by 8 bases, with 7 bases of the junction left unmatched. CDR3 loop: CASSGRQGWEKLFF. The CDR3 DNA is TGTGCCAGCAGCGGACGACAGGGGTGGGAAAAACTGTTTTTT.

The chain combines TRBV12-3 or TRBV12-4 with TRBJ1-2; a weak D match, TRBD1 (6 bases). The CDR3 has 12 amino acids. Trimming stripped 5 bases from V and 8 bases from J, with 12 bases between. The CDR3 here is CASSAGVRGYTF. In DNA, the CDR3 is TGTGCCAGCAGTGCAGGGGTGCGGGGCTACACCTTC.

The gene calls are TRBV6-6 and TRBJ1-3, with no clear D. The CDR3 has 16 residues. Trimming removed 4 bases from V and 0 bases from J, with 13 bases in between. Germline V gene lookup returns CDR1 MNHNY and CDR2 SVGAGI (reference sequence). The CDR3, as DNA: TGTGCCAGCAGTTTCCAGGACGTATCCTCTGGAAACACCATATATTTT. Its protein product is CASSFQDVSSGNTIYF.

V gene TRBV27 combines with J gene TRBJ1-2; 7 nucleotides match TRBD1. Germline V lookup: CDR1 MNHEY, CDR2 SMNVEV (reference sequence). With V trimmed by 10 bases and J by 1 base, 12 bases remained unmatched. The length of the CDR3 is 15 residues. Here the CDR3 reads CANSPGQLYNYGYTF. CDR3 nucleotides: TGTGCCAACAGCCCGGGACAGCTCTATAACTATGGCTACACCTTC.

This clonotype was detected only once. V is TRBV4-1 and J is TRBJ2-7; possibly TRBD1 for D (6 bases). Germline V gene data show CDR1 as MGHRA and CDR2 as YSYEKL. Trimming removed 0 bases at V and 1 base at J, with 10 bases between. CDR3 length: 15 residues. CDR3 loop: CASSQEIQGSYEQYF. The CDR3 DNA sequence: TGCGCCAGCAGCCAAGAGATACAGGGTTCCTACGAGCAGTACTTC.

The chain is built from TRBV10-3 and TRBJ1-1, with a tentative D call TRBD1 (5 bases). V lost 7 bases and J lost 1, with 22 bases in between. This CDR3 is 17 amino acids long. CDR1 and CDR2 from the germline V gene are ENHRY and SYGVKD. CDR3 loop: CAITALHRQSTNTEAFF. The CDR3 bases are TGTGCCATCACCGCTTTACACAGACAGAGTACGAACACTGAAGCTTTCTTT.

This chain joins TRBV27 and TRBJ2-4, with 7 nucleotides matching TRBD1. There are 14 residues in the CDR3. Germline CDR1 MNHEY, CDR2 SMNVEV (reference sequence). Trimming removed 6 bases from V and 6 bases from J; junction bases left unmatched: 8. CDR3: CASSPGGQLNIQYF. The DNA for the CDR3 is TGTGCCAGCAGCCCAGGGGGACAGTTAAACATTCAGTACTTC.